The clone carrying this T cell receptor beta chain was seen a handful of times. The antigen remains undetermined. These data come from a study of T cell responses to AZD1222 COVID-19 vaccine. Study-wide context: Pooling of second doses given at about 4 or about 12 weeks was done.

The CDR3 is made up of 13 amino acids. Germline lookup yields CDR1 MNHEY and CDR2 SMNVEV (reference sequence). Trimming stripped 7 bases from V and 5 bases from J, with 11 bases between. Whole-study findings and limits: Per reports, nearly half of all spike-specific TCRs target regions that are unmutated in variants.

The data were produced by immunoSEQ multiplex PCR, yet TCRdb's version contains in-frame clones alone and is incomplete. This repertoire shows some 120,000 clones, under 90% found once; its top ten account for roughly 7.7%. This chain joins TRBV27 and TRBJ1-4, with a weak D call TRBD1 (5 bases). This specimen consisted of peripheral blood, obtained on day 0 of AZD1222 vaccination. The clonotype comes from an adult in good health. The chain's CDR3 is CASTARGNEKLFF. Here the CDR3 DNA reads TGTGCCAGCACCGCGCGGGGGAATGAAAAACTGTTTTTT.